A single sample gave rise to the 31 T cell receptor beta chains below, sequenced in a study of cytomegalovirus exposure and HLA in healthy donors. The PCR made use of 60 Vbeta and 13 Jbeta primers. Some clones are missing from TCRdb's copy, which holds only in-frame ones; the method was immunoSEQ multiplex PCR. The table has more than 95,000 clones, roughly 9% seen once; the top ten hold 3%. Sequencing was carried out using PBMCs. These receptors came from a man aged 25-40 years in good health and CMV-seronegative.

The V gene is TRBV14, the J gene TRBJ2-7; 9 bases fit TRBD2. CDR3 length: 15 residues. Germline assignment: CDR1 SGHDN and CDR2 FVKESK. J was trimmed by 9 bases and V by 5 bases; bases with no gene match: 14. The DNA for the CDR3 is TGTGCCAGCAGCGACCCGAGAATAGCGGGAGCTGGGCAGTACTTC. Its translation: CASSDPRIAGAGQYF.

The rearrangement joins TRBV7-2 to TRBJ2-7; 7 bases agree with TRBD1. Trimming took 6 bases from V and 1 from J; bases not matched to a gene: 6. Germline V gene data show CDR1 as SGHTA and CDR2 as FQGNSA. There are 14 residues in the CDR3. As DNA, the CDR3 is TGTGCCAGCAGATCCGACAGGGTATCCTACGAGCAGTACTTC. Amino acid sequence: CASRSDRVSYEQYF.

The chain recombines TRBV5-4 with TRBJ2-3, with 11 bases aligning to TRBD2. This CDR3 has 16 amino acids. The ends lost 4 bases at V and 3 bases at J; junction bases unmatched: 7. CDR1 is SGHNT and CDR2 is YYREEE in the germline V gene (reference sequence). Here the CDR3 DNA reads TGTGCCAGCAGCCCCCGGCTAGCGGGGGGAACAGATACGCAGTATTTT. Translation gives CASSPRLAGGTDTQYF. The full variable domain, with the rest looked up from reference TRBV5-4 and TRBJ2-3, is ETGVTQSPTHLIKTRGQQVTLRCSSQSGHNTVSWYQQALGQGPQFIFQYYREEENGRGNFPPRFSGLQFPNYSSELNVNALELDDSALYLCASSPRLAGGTDTQYFGPGTRLTVL.

The table lists this clone with a few counts. The V gene is TRBV12-5, the J gene TRBJ2-5; D is possibly TRBD1 (7 bases). The CDR3 sequence is 14 residues long. V was trimmed by 5 bases and J by 5 bases, leaving 15 bases between them. Germline CDR1 is LGHNT and CDR2 is FRNRAP. The CDR3 protein is CASGPQGGRETQYF. CDR3 nucleotide sequence: TGTGCTAGTGGTCCCCAGGGGGGCAGGGAGACCCAGTACTTC. Supplemented by reference TRBV12-5 and TRBJ2-5, the full variable domain reads DARVTQTPRHKVTEMGQEVTMRCQPILGHNTVFWYRQTMMQGLELLAYFRNRAPLDDSGMPKDRFSAEMPDATLATLKIQPSEPRDSAVYFCASGPQGGRETQYFGPGTRLLVL.

Only a few counts were recorded for this clone. The rearrangement uses TRBV15 and TRBJ2-1, with D uncertain. Trimming left V 0 bases short and J 6 bases short, with 12 bases between. CDR1 is LNHNV and CDR2 is YYDKDF in the germline V gene (reference sequence). The CDR3 totals 15 residues. In DNA form, the CDR3 reads TGTGCCACCAGCAGAGATCGCGGCGGAACCAATGAGCAGTTCTTC. This sequence encodes CATSRDRGGTNEQFF.

The chain carries TRBV6-5 and TRBJ2-5; D gene unclear. Trimming stripped 4 bases from V and 4 bases from J, with 19 bases between. This CDR3 has 16 residues. Germline-derived CDR1 and CDR2 are MNHEY and SVGAGI. The CDR3, as DNA: TGTGCCAGCAGTTCACCCAGTGAGGTTTACCGAGAGACCCAGTACTTC. Its protein product is CASSSPSEVYRETQYF.

The chain carries TRBV19 and TRBJ2-7, with 9 bases matching TRBD1. The CDR3 extends over 14 amino acids. V lost 6 bases to trimming and J lost 4 bases; unmatched junction nucleotides: 7. Germline V CDR1 and CDR2: LNHDA, SQIVND (reference sequence). The CDR3 DNA sequence: TGTGCCAGTAGACCGGGACAGGGTGTGTACGAGCAGTACTTC. Translated: CASRPGQGVYEQYF.

The chain couples TRBV6-6 to TRBJ2-6; no clear D. CDR1 is MNHNY and CDR2 is SVGAGI in the germline V gene (reference sequence). V was shortened by 6 bases and J by 2 bases, with 8 bases between the two germline ends. There are 14 residues in the CDR3. The CDR3 protein is CASSGLTGANVLTF. CDR3 nucleotides: TGTGCCAGCAGCGGGTTAACTGGGGCCAACGTCCTGACTTTC.

The rearrangement uses TRBV19 and TRBJ2-3; 7 bases map to TRBD1. The CDR3 spans 15 residues. J lost 4 bases, V lost 7 bases, and 11 bases had no gene match. Per the germline V gene, CDR1 is LNHDA and CDR2 is SQIVND (reference sequence). The CDR3 DNA follows: TGTGCCAGTAAGATGACAGGGCCCCGCGCAGATACGCAGTATTTT. Amino acids: CASKMTGPRADTQYF. Looking up the rest from reference TRBV19 and TRBJ2-3 gives the full variable domain: DGGITQSPKYLFRKEGQNVTLSCEQNLNHDAMYWYRQDPGQGLRLIYYSQIVNDFQKGDIAEGYSVSREKKESFPLTVTSAQKNPTAFYLCASKMTGPRADTQYFGPGTRLTVL.

This chain uses TRBV5-4 with TRBJ2-7, with 7 bases that match TRBD2. CDR3 length equals 14 residues. Losses at the gene ends were 1 base for V and 4 bases for J; bases not matched to a gene: 5. CDR1 is SGHNT, CDR2 YYREEE, per germline (reference sequence). CDR3 sequence: CASSLFGGVYEQYF. The CDR3 DNA follows: TGTGCCAGCAGCTTGTTTGGGGGGGTGTACGAGCAGTACTTC.

This clone was counted between two and nine times. The J gene is TRBJ1-1, the V gene TRBV7-2; D possibly corresponds to TRBD1 (6 bases). Trimming removed 1 base from V and 0 bases from J, with 9 bases in between. The CDR3 is 15 residues long. Germline CDR1 and CDR2: SGHTA and FQGNSA. As DNA, the CDR3 is TGTGCCAGCAGCTTAGTGTCAGGGGTGAACACTGAAGCTTTCTTT. It translates to CASSLVSGVNTEAFF.

The chain uses TRBV10-2 and TRBJ1-2, with 8 bases identical to TRBD1. The CDR3 runs 15 residues. J lost 5 bases, V lost 2 bases, and 7 bases had no gene match. Germline CDR1 and CDR2: WSHSY and SAAADI. DNA for the CDR3: TGCGCCAGCAGTGAGATCTCAGGGGGCCGATATGGCTACACCTTC. Residues: CASSEISGGRYGYTF.

The CDR3 DNA follows: TGCGCCAGCAGCTTGGGGGGGCCCGGCGATGGCTACACCTTC. Its translation is CASSLGGPGDGYTF. The chain couples TRBV5-1 to TRBJ1-2; TRBD1 is a possible D gene (6 bases). The CDR3 spans 14 residues. Per germline, CDR1 SGHRS and CDR2 YFSETQ. Trimming shortened V by 0 bases and J by 6 bases, and 12 bases separated the two germline ends. Full variable domain (outside the CDR3, taken from reference TRBV5-1 and TRBJ1-2): KAGVTQTPRYLIKTRGQQVTLSCSPISGHRSVSWYQQTPGQGLQFLFEYFSETQRNKGNFPGRFSGRQFSNSRSEMNVSTLELGDSALYLCASSLGGPGDGYTFGSGTRLTVV.

The chain has TRBV11-3 and TRBJ2-5; D not resolved. The V gene lost 3 bases and the J gene lost 7 bases, with 9 bases spanning the gap. The germline gives CDR1 SGHNT, CDR2 YENEEA. CDR3 length: 12 amino acids. CDR3 sequence: CASSLSPWTQYF. In nucleotides, the CDR3 is TGTGCCAGCAGCTTGAGCCCTTGGACCCAGTACTTC.

This clone has just a few counts. Additional DNA sequences in this sample encode the identical CDR3. V is TRBV13 and J is TRBJ2-7, with D tentatively TRBD2 (5 bases). There are 14 residues in the CDR3. Germline V gene data show CDR1 as PRHDT and CDR2 as FYEKMQ (reference sequence). Trimming cost V 4 bases and J 3 bases, with 13 bases left between them. The CDR3 here is CASSSAGPLYEQYF. DNA of the CDR3: TGTGCCAGCAGCTCCGCGGGCCCTCTCTACGAGCAGTACTTC.

CDR3 bases: TGCAGCGTTGAAGAGGGGCAGTTCGACGAGCAGTACTTC. Translating it yields CSVEEGQFDEQYF. The rearrangement joins TRBV29-1 to TRBJ2-5; D perhaps matches TRBD1 (5 bases). The J call may be faulty, since TRBJ2-7 better matches the DNA end. The length of the CDR3 is 13 residues. The germline CDR1 and CDR2 sequences are SQVTM and ANQGSEA.

The genes are TRBV9 and TRBJ2-3, with 8 positions matching TRBD2. Losses at the gene ends were 1 base for V and 0 bases for J; bases not matched to a gene: 7. Germline CDR1 is SGDLS and CDR2 is YYNGEE. The CDR3 has 17 amino acids. The CDR3 spells CASSVLGRGASTDTQYF. The CDR3 nucleotides are TGTGCCAGCAGCGTATTGGGGCGGGGGGCCAGCACAGATACGCAGTATTTT.

This clone came up a few times. This sequence joins TRBV19 and TRBJ1-2; possibly TRBD1 for D (5 bases). Germline V gene sequence: CDR1 LNHDA, CDR2 SQIVND (reference sequence). The CDR3 is 15 amino acids. Trimming removed 4 bases from V and 10 bases from J, with 22 bases in between. The CDR3, as DNA: TGTGCCAGTAGTACCTCCCGACAGAGAGGACGTGCCTACACCTTC. It yields the protein CASSTSRQRGRAYTF.

This clone has only a few counts. V gene TRBV6-5 combines with J gene TRBJ2-7; TRBD2 agrees at 9 bases. Unmatched junction bases numbered 6, after V lost 1 base and J lost 2 bases. Germline V gene lookup returns CDR1 MNHEY and CDR2 SVGAGI. The CDR3 is 16 amino acids. DNA of the CDR3: TGTGCCAGCAGTTACTGGTTCTCTAGCGGGACCTACGAGCAGTACTTC. Its protein is CASSYWFSSGTYEQYF.

The CDR3 coding sequence is TGTGCCAGCAGCTTGCCTAGCGGGGCCACCTACGAGCAGTACTTC. Translating it yields CASSLPSGATYEQYF. The V gene is TRBV5-6, the J gene TRBJ2-7, with 9 bases fitting TRBD2. The CDR3 extends over 15 amino acids. Trimming at V came to 1 base and at J to 2 bases, leaving 4 bases not matched to a gene. Germline CDR1 and CDR2: SGHDT and YYEEEE.

This chain joins TRBV30 and TRBJ1-1; D is possibly TRBD1 (5 bases). V was trimmed by 0 bases and J by 1 base, leaving 21 bases between them. Germline V gene lookup returns CDR1 GTSNPN and CDR2 SVGIG (reference sequence). This CDR3 spans 18 amino acids. The DNA of the CDR3 is TGTGCCTGGAGTGTCTTTGACAGCACCGAGTGGGCGAACACTGAAGCTTTCTTT. This translates into CAWSVFDSTEWANTEAFF.

V gene TRBV19 combines with J gene TRBJ2-3; 7 bases line up with TRBD2. There are 17 residues in the CDR3. From germline, CDR1 is LNHDA and CDR2 SQIVND (reference sequence). V was pared by 8 bases and J by 6 bases, with 20 bases of the junction left unmatched. Here the CDR3 DNA reads TGTGCCAGTGGAGCAGGGTGGCTAGCGGCCTCCAGGGATACGCAGTATTTT. Amino acid sequence: CASGAGWLAASRDTQYF.

This clone has just a few counts. This CDR3 is also generated by other DNA sequences in the sample. The CDR3 nucleotides read TGTGCCTGGAGACTAGCGGGGGGGCACGAGCAGTACTTC. It is translated as CAWRLAGGHEQYF. The genes are TRBV30 and TRBJ2-7; TRBD2 agrees at 13 bases. Germline trimming cut 3 bases from V and 5 bases from J; bases unmatched to any gene: 1. This CDR3 is 13 amino acids long. In germline, CDR1 is GTSNPN, CDR2 SVGIG (reference sequence).

The table lists this clone with a few counts. V and J are TRBV7-3 and TRBJ2-3; no clear D gene. Deletions cut 5 bases from V and 0 bases from J, with 9 bases between. The germline V gene has CDR1 SGHTA and CDR2 FQGTGA. The CDR3 covers 14 residues. The CDR3 is CASSPGTSTDTQYF. The CDR3 coding sequence is TGTGCCAGCAGCCCCGGTACTAGCACAGATACGCAGTATTTT.

This rearrangement joins TRBV7-3 to TRBJ2-3; TRBD2 agrees at 10 bases. Germline trimming cut 5 bases from V and 2 bases from J; bases unmatched to any gene: 7. Germline CDR1 SGHTA, CDR2 FQGTGA. The CDR3 consists of 16 residues. The DNA for the CDR3 is TGTGCCAGCAGCGTAAGACTAGCGGGCCCCACAGATACGCAGTATTTT. It codes for CASSVRLAGPTDTQYF.

The V call is TRBV29-1, the J call TRBJ2-5, with unresolved D. Germline values: CDR1 SQVTM, CDR2 ANQGSEA. This CDR3 comprises 12 residues. The V and J ends lost 3 bases and 0 bases respectively, with 5 bases between them. The CDR3 region has the DNA TGCAGCGTTGACGGTGACCAAGAGACCCAGTACTTC. Translating it yields CSVDGDQETQYF.

CDR3 protein: CASSPTDRDYSNQPQHF. The CDR3 DNA reads TGTGCCAGTAGTCCGACCGACAGGGATTATAGCAATCAGCCCCAGCATTTT. The V call is TRBV19, the J call TRBJ1-5, with TRBD1 matching over 7 bases. The junction had 10 bases not matched to a gene; V was cut back by 5 bases and J by 0 bases. CDR3 length: 17 amino acids. Germline V gene lookup returns CDR1 LNHDA and CDR2 SQIVND (reference sequence).

The CDR3 DNA sequence: TGTGCCAGCAGCGCCCATCAGGGGAAAGGGGAGACCCAGTACTTC. Translated, it gives CASSAHQGKGETQYF. The rearrangement joins TRBV9 to TRBJ2-5, with a weak D call TRBD1 (6 bases). Germline CDR1 SGDLS, CDR2 YYNGEE. Trimming took 3 bases from V and 5 from J, leaving 17 bases between them. The CDR3 loop spans 15 amino acids.

V is TRBV29-1 and J is TRBJ2-1, with no clear D. Germline CDR1 reads SQVTM; CDR2 reads ANQGSEA. Trimming took off 5 bases at V and 7 bases at J, with 6 bases between the two ends. This CDR3 spans 10 amino acids. CDR3 protein: CSVSSNEQFF. For the CDR3, the DNA is TGCAGCGTTAGCTCTAATGAGCAGTTCTTC.

This clone was detected a few times. The rearrangement uses TRBV4-1 and TRBJ2-1; D may be TRBD2 (5 bases). V lost 6 bases and J 5 bases, leaving 17 bases between the germline ends. The germline gives CDR1 MGHRA, CDR2 YSYEKL. The length of the CDR3 is 15 residues. Written as DNA, the CDR3 is TGCGCCAGCAGAGATCCGGGATCCGGGAACAATGAGCAGTTCTTC. Translating gives CASRDPGSGNNEQFF.

V is TRBV19 and J is TRBJ2-1, with 14 bases fitting TRBD2. Germline V lookup: CDR1 LNHDA, CDR2 SQIVND (reference sequence). V lost 5 bases to trimming and J lost 2 bases; unmatched junction nucleotides: 8. The CDR3 consists of 18 residues. For the CDR3, the DNA is TGTGCCAGTAGTCCCGGGACTAGCGGGAGTACGACCTACAATGAGCAGTTCTTC. It codes for CASSPGTSGSTTYNEQFF.